This record concerns one T cell receptor (beta chain) sequence. Its antigen remains unknown. The CDR3 length is 16 residues. V lost 5 bases, J lost 4 bases, and 7 bases stayed unmatched. CDR1 and CDR2 from the germline V gene are LNHNV and YYDKDF (reference sequence). These data originate in a study of T cell repertoires in cytomegalovirus infection. In the study overall: Public TCR beta signatures were indicative of both CMV infection and a matching HLA type. Study results and caveats: The ex vivo response showed dominance by HLA-C-restricted CMV-specific TCR beta clonotypes.

TCRdb fed the reads into MiXCR, producing one record per CDR3 protein. This table holds around 200,000 distinct CDR3 sequences, roughly two fifths found once. The chain recombines TRBV15 with TRBJ2-7; 14 bases align to TRBD2. This receptor was obtained from a human donor in good health (CMV status not recorded). Some clones in this sample may be carry-over from other donors' samples. Material: CD8+ T cells from cultured PBMCs, obtained from culture after CMV antigen stimulation. The CDR3 bases are TGTGCCACCAGCGAGGGACTAGCGGGAGCTGGGTACGAGCAGTACTTC. As protein: CATSEGLAGAGYEQYF.